The 3 T cell receptor beta chains listed next were all sequenced from one sample in a study of T cells in Graves' hyperthyroidism and ophthalmopathy (dated by TCRdb to 2018 to 2020). The library was built by means of multiplex PCR. The reads were generated on an Illumina HiSeq 2000. Amplification of TCR beta CDR3 regions was carried out from RNA transcripts. For the first round of RT-PCR on the TCR CDR3, the HTBI primer set was used together with the Qiagen OneStep RT-PCR kit. TCRdb handled the public reads itself, with Q25 trimming in fastp and clone calling in MiXCR, and kept productive beta chains. Each entry is one CDR3 protein sequence, shown with its most common DNA and genes. In this sample the table shows 250,000 to 300,000 distinct CDR3 sequences, about an eighth of which occur a single time. Together, the top ten hold roughly 7.9% of the sample. The specimen sequenced was blood. The receptors come from a woman aged 40 to 50 with Graves' hyperthyroidism.

This clonotype was recorded at least ten times. The chain combines TRBV7-8 with TRBJ1-5; D remains unclear. V lost 1 base and J lost 8, with 9 bases in between. Germline loops: CDR1 SGHVS, CDR2 FQNEAQ. The CDR3 spans 13 residues. Written as DNA, the CDR3 is TGTGCCAGCAGCTTAGGAGGGAGGGAGCCCCAGCATTTT. Translating it yields CASSLGGREPQHF.

This clonotype appeared a single time. The chain carries TRBV20-1 and TRBJ2-1, with 9 bases aligning to TRBD1. The J segment lost 0 bases and the V segment lost 5 bases, leaving 20 bases of the junction unmatched. CDR3 length: 20 amino acids. The V gene's germline CDR1 is DFQATT and CDR2 SNEGSKA (reference sequence). The CDR3 spells CSARYPGQGNLGGSYNEQFF. CDR3 DNA sequence: TGCAGTGCTCGGTACCCGGGACAGGGAAATTTAGGGGGCTCCTACAATGAGCAGTTCTTC.

The table lists this clonotype with many counts. This rearrangement joins TRBV20-1 to TRBJ2-5; D not resolved. There are 14 residues in the CDR3. CDR1 and CDR2 (germline): DFQATT, SNEGSKA (reference sequence). V lost 1 base, J lost 5 bases, and 14 bases lay in between. CDR3 sequence: CSARGEATSETQYF. Here the CDR3 DNA reads TGCAGTGCTAGAGGAGAAGCGACCAGCGAGACCCAGTACTTC.